The next 8 T cell receptor beta chains were all read from a single sample in a study of OX40 agonist ivuxolimab in advanced cancers. The repertoire was sequenced with immunoSEQ multiplex PCR; TCRdb's copy has only in-frame clones and lacks some. The table includes about 20,000 clones, 70% to 80% detected once. Material: CD4+ or CD8+ T cells sorted from blood, obtained in a trial of the OX40 agonist ivuxolimab. Receptor source: an adult with an advanced solid tumor such as melanoma, head and neck, liver or kidney cancer.

The J gene is TRBJ2-1, the V gene TRBV28; the D is unclear. CDR1 and CDR2 (germline): MDHEN, SYDVKM. Trimming took 6 bases from V and 5 from J, leaving 8 bases between them. CDR3 length: 12 amino acids. The CDR3 sequence: CASSPPNNEQFF. CDR3 bases: TGTGCCAGCAGCCCCCCAAACAATGAGCAGTTCTTC.

The V gene is TRBV28, the J gene TRBJ2-2, with D tentatively TRBD2 (6 bases). CDR1 and CDR2 from the germline V gene are MDHEN and SYDVKM. CDR3 length: 16 amino acids. V was cut by 3 bases and J by 6 bases, with 17 bases left in between. The CDR3 DNA is TGTGCCAGCAGTTTCGGCGTCGGGAGTCCCTCCGGGGAGCTGTTTTTT. Its protein is CASSFGVGSPSGELFF.

CDR3 amino acids: CASSPWTVSGANVLTF. The CDR3 nucleotides are TGTGCCAGCAGTCCCTGGACCGTCTCTGGGGCCAACGTCCTGACTTTC. This chain uses TRBV27 with TRBJ2-6; no firm D call. The V and J ends lost 5 bases and 0 bases respectively, with 11 bases between them. The length of the CDR3 is 16 residues. CDR1 and CDR2 from the germline V gene are MNHEY and SMNVEV (reference sequence).

The chain joins TRBV6-5 to TRBJ1-2; 7 bases fit TRBD1. The CDR3 spans 14 residues. V dropped 5 bases and J dropped 6; count of bases not matched to a gene: 9. From germline, CDR1 is MNHEY and CDR2 SVGAGI. In DNA, the CDR3 is TGTGCCAGCAGTCAGCAGGGGGGTTCGAATGGCTACACCTTC. Its translation is CASSQQGGSNGYTF.

This chain joins TRBV4-3 and TRBJ2-3; 12 bases line up with TRBD2. The V and J ends lost 0 bases and 4 bases, in that order; junction bases with no gene match: 2. Germline CDR1 reads LGHNA; CDR2 reads YSLEER. The CDR3 extends over 16 amino acids. The CDR3 region has the DNA TGCGCCAGCAGCCAAGACCTAGCGGGAGGGCCAGATACGCAGTATTTT. Protein sequence: CASSQDLAGGPDTQYF.

This clone was picked up a small number of times. The chain combines TRBV27 with TRBJ2-3; D remains ambiguous. CDR1 and CDR2 from the germline V gene are MNHEY and SMNVEV (reference sequence). The CDR3 has 14 amino acids. V was clipped by 1 base and J by 0 bases, with 5 bases between them. The CDR3 sequence is CASSLLSSTDTQYF. Written as DNA, the CDR3 is TGTGCCAGCAGTTTATTGTCAAGCACAGATACGCAGTATTTT.

A note on this clone: One end of the junction is discordant with germline, which a read error may explain. In the same sample, other DNA sequences code for this CDR3. V and J are TRBV6-5 and TRBJ2-1; TRBD1 matches at 7 bases. Germline V gives CDR1 MNHEY, CDR2 SVGAGI. There are 15 residues in the CDR3. This CDR3 is CASSFRDSSYNEQFF. The CDR3 DNA is TGCGCCAGCAGTTTCCGGGACAGCTCCTACAATGAGCAGTTCTTC.

The chain employs TRBV7-9 and TRBJ2-3; 8 nucleotides line up with TRBD2. Germline V gene data show CDR1 as SEHNR and CDR2 as FQNEAQ (reference sequence). V was clipped by 5 bases and J by 5 bases; unmatched bases: 12. This CDR3 has 16 amino acids. CDR3 bases: TGTGCCAGCAGCCCTGGACTAGCTAGGTATGAAGATACGCAGTATTTT. Its translation: CASSPGLARYEDTQYF.